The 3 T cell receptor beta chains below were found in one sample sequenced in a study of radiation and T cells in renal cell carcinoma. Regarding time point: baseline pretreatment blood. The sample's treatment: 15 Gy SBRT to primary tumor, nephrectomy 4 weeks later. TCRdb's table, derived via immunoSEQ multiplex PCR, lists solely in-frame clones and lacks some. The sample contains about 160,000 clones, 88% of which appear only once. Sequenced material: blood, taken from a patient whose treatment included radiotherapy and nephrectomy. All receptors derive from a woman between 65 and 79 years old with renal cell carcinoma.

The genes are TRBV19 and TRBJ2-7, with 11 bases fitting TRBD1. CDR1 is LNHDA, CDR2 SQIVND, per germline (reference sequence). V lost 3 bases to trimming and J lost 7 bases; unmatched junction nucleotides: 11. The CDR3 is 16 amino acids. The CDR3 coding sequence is TGTGCCAGTAGTATTTTAAGCGGACAGGGGGCACGGGAGCAGTACTTC. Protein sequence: CASSILSGQGAREQYF.

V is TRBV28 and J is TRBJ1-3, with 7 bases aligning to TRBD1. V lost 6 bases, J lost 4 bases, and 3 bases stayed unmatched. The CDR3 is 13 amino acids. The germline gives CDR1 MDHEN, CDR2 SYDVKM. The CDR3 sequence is CASRTGAGNTIYF. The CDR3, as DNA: TGTGCCAGCAGAACAGGGGCGGGAAACACCATATATTTT.

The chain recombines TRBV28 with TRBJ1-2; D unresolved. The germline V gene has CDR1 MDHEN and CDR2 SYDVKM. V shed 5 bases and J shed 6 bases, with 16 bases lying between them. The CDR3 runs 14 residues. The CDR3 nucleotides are TGTGCCAGCAGTCTCCACACAGTTCCGAATGGCTACACCTTC. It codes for CASSLHTVPNGYTF.